The clone carrying this T cell receptor (beta chain) was counted many times. The antigen is undetermined. This sample is drawn from a study of identical twins. The CDR3 contains 14 residues. The V gene lost 6 bases and the J gene lost 1 base, with 12 bases spanning the gap. Whole-study findings and limits: Insertions were reduced in abundant cord blood beta clonotypes but not in memory repertoires. With monozygotic twins, out-of-frame TCR alpha sharing exceeded what models estimated. With beta out-of-frame sequences, excess sharing by twins was weaker.

TCRdb itself ran the 5' RACE reads through MiXCR, one entry per CDR3 protein. The table includes 250,000 to 300,000 distinct CDR3 sequences, just under 9.5% detected once. This same sample was also taken into another study, of yellow fever vaccine responses in identical twins. That source notes: Twins' vaccine T cell responses were reported to seem partly convergent and partly personalized.

This receptor was taken from a woman younger than 30 in good health. The chain combines TRBV12-3 or TRBV12-4 with TRBJ1-1; D is uncertain. What was sequenced was CD8+ T cells sorted from blood. The CDR3 DNA follows: TGTGCCAGCAGCTCGGTCCCGTGGAACACTGAAGCTTTCTTT. Its protein is CASSSVPWNTEAFF.